This TCR beta chain was sequenced for a study of T cell repertoires in cytomegalovirus infection. Study information: Carrying CMV and the relevant HLA type showed in public TCR beta signatures.

The CDR3 is 14 residues long. The germline CDR1 and CDR2 sequences are SGHVS and FQNEAQ. Trimming removed 5 bases from V and 3 bases from J; junction bases left unmatched: 2. This clonotype has ten or more counts. Its cognate antigen is unknown. One entry per CDR3 protein, called by TCRdb with MiXCR from the reads. The sample has almost 550,000 distinct CDR3 sequences; about 15% are singletons. Findings and caveats of the study: Clonotypes of TCR beta that were HLA-C-restricted and CMV-specific dominated the ex vivo response.

This clonotype was sampled from a human donor in good health (CMV status not recorded). Some clones in this sample may be carry-over from other donors' samples. The sample was CD8+ T cells from PBMCs. This chain links TRBV7-8 with TRBJ2-3; TRBD2 matches at 10 bases. This CDR3 is CASSRSGGTDTQYF. The CDR3, as DNA: TGTGCCAGCAGCCGTAGCGGGGGGACAGATACGCAGTATTTT. The whole variable domain, filled in from reference TRBV7-8 and TRBJ2-3, reads GAGVSQSPRYKVAKRGQDVALRCDPISGHVSLFWYQQALGQGPEFLTYFQNEAQLDKSGLPSDRFFAERPEGSVSTLKIQRTQQEDSAVYLCASSRSGGTDTQYFGPGTRLTVL.